This passage covers 32 T cell receptor beta chains from one sample sequenced in a study of identical twins. TCRdb redid the calling of the 5' RACE reads with MiXCR, one entry per CDR3 protein. The sample records some 630,000 distinct CDR3 sequences, 7% to 7.5% being singletons. This sample was shared with a second study, whose subject was yellow fever vaccine responses in identical twins.

Specimen: PBMCs. These TCRs come from a woman aged 18-29 years in good health.

This clonotype was found many times. The genes are TRBV12-3 or TRBV12-4 and TRBJ2-2; 12 nucleotides line up with TRBD2. V was clipped by 6 bases and J by 5 bases; unmatched bases: 7. The CDR3 consists of 16 residues. CDR3 bases: TGTGCCAGCAGCCCCGGACTAGCGGGGATTACCGGGGAGCTGTTTTTT. This translates into CASSPGLAGITGELFF.

The rearrangement uses TRBV5-1 and TRBJ2-5, with 7 bases fitting TRBD1. J lost 4 bases, V lost 3 bases, and 6 bases had no gene match. The V gene's germline CDR1 is SGHRS and CDR2 YFSETQ. This CDR3 comprises 14 residues. CDR3 region: CASSYQGERETQYF. Written as DNA, the CDR3 is TGCGCCAGCAGCTATCAGGGGGAGAGAGAGACCCAGTACTTC. The full variable domain, rest sourced from reference TRBV5-1 and TRBJ2-5, is KAGVTQTPRYLIKTRGQQVTLSCSPISGHRSVSWYQQTPGQGLQFLFEYFSETQRNKGNFPGRFSGRQFSNSRSEMNVSTLELGDSALYLCASSYQGERETQYFGPGTRLLVL.

This clonotype has only a few counts. One end of the junction fails to match germline, which may point to a read error. The chain recombines TRBV7-9 with TRBJ1-2, with D perhaps matching TRBD1 (6 bases). Germline CDR1 reads SEHNR; CDR2 reads FQNEAQ (reference sequence). The CDR3 extends over 13 amino acids. The CDR3 is CATRDKQNYGYTF. As DNA, the CDR3 is TGCGCCACCAGGGACAAACAGAACTATGGCTACACCTTC. The complete variable domain, with remaining parts taken from reference TRBV7-9 and TRBJ1-2, reads DTGVSQNPRHKITKRGQNVTFRCDPISEHNRLYWYRQTLGQGPEFLTYFQNEAQLEKSRLLSDRFSAERPKGSFSTLEIQRTEQGDSAMYLCATRDKQNYGYTFGSGTRLTVV.

V gene TRBV24-1 combines with J gene TRBJ2-7; TRBD1 might be the D (5 bases). V lost 3 bases and J 6 bases, leaving 17 bases between the germline ends. The CDR3 is made up of 15 amino acids. Per the germline V gene, CDR1 is KGHDR and CDR2 is SFDVKD. The CDR3, as DNA: TGTGCCACCAGTGATGCCCGGGTGGGGCTGGGCGAGCAGTACTTC. Translation: CATSDARVGLGEQYF.

This clonotype was observed many times. The J gene is TRBJ2-1, the V gene TRBV2, with 14 bases identical to TRBD2. The CDR3 is 17 amino acids. CDR1 and CDR2 (germline): SNHLY, FYNNEI. With V trimmed by 6 bases and J by 5 bases, 9 bases remained unmatched. The CDR3 spells CASRPTRLAGGHNEQFF. CDR3 nucleotide sequence: TGTGCCAGCAGACCAACGAGACTAGCGGGAGGGCACAATGAGCAGTTCTTC.

This clonotype was seen a handful of times. This sequence joins TRBV11-2 and TRBJ2-2, with 8 positions matching TRBD2. This CDR3 has 16 residues. V dropped 5 bases and J dropped 4; count of bases not matched to a gene: 9. CDR1 is SGHAT and CDR2 is FQNNGV in the germline V gene. The CDR3 protein is CASSPTGGAGTGELFF. The CDR3 DNA reads TGTGCCAGCAGCCCCACCGGGGGGGCCGGCACCGGGGAGCTGTTTTTT.

The chain employs TRBV7-8 and TRBJ1-6, with unresolved D. Germline V gene lookup returns CDR1 SGHVS and CDR2 FQNEAQ. Deletions cut 6 bases from V and 9 bases from J, with 12 bases between. The CDR3 totals 13 residues. The CDR3 loop is CASRLQEISPLHF. The CDR3 DNA reads TGTGCCAGCAGACTCCAAGAAATTTCACCCCTCCACTTT.

This chain joins TRBV29-1 and TRBJ2-3; 9 bases fit TRBD1. CDR3 size: 14 residues. Germline CDR1 is SQVTM and CDR2 is ANQGSEA. J was trimmed by 7 bases and V by 6 bases; bases with no gene match: 11. DNA for the CDR3: TGCAGCGTCCTAACAGGGGGCCGACCCAATACGCAGTATTTT. It encodes CSVLTGGRPNTQYF.

The genes are TRBV5-1 and TRBJ2-2; D tentatively reads TRBD1 or TRBD2 (5 bases each). V lost 5 bases and J 0 bases, leaving 20 bases between the germline ends. The germline V gene encodes CDR1 SGHRS and CDR2 YFSETQ. This CDR3 has 18 amino acids. The CDR3 loop is CASRGWDQLYSNTGELFF. The CDR3 region has the DNA TGCGCCAGCAGGGGGTGGGACCAGCTTTATTCGAACACCGGGGAGCTGTTTTTT.

In nucleotides, the CDR3 is TGCGCCAGCAGCCACCCCCTAGGCTATGGCTACACCTTC. Protein: CASSHPLGYGYTF. The J gene is TRBJ1-2, the V gene TRBV4-1; D is undetermined. The germline V gene has CDR1 MGHRA and CDR2 YSYEKL. Trimming shortened V by 3 bases and J by 4 bases, and 9 bases separated the two germline ends. This CDR3 is built from 13 residues.

This clonotype has a handful of counts. CDR3 region: CASSSGGGGWETQYF. CDR3 coding DNA: TGTGCCAGCAGTTCAGGTGGTGGGGGCTGGGAGACCCAGTACTTC. This chain links TRBV28 with TRBJ2-5, with a possible D match to TRBD1 (6 bases). Germline V gene data show CDR1 as MDHEN and CDR2 as SYDVKM. The CDR3 loop spans 15 amino acids. The ends were cut back, 4 bases at V and 5 bases at J, with 17 bases in the middle.

The chain employs TRBV6-1 and TRBJ1-2; no firm D call. Germline CDR1 is MNHNS and CDR2 is SASEGT. V lost 5 bases and J 4 bases, leaving 11 bases between the germline ends. This CDR3 spans 13 amino acids. This CDR3 is CASSPGSIYGYTF. The DNA of the CDR3 is TGTGCCAGCAGTCCCGGGAGTATCTATGGCTACACCTTC.

The DNA for the CDR3 is TGTGCCAGCAGCCAAGCAAGGAGCCCAGGCCAAGCTTTCTTT. Amino acids: CASSQARSPGQAFF. This rearrangement joins TRBV14 to TRBJ1-1; no clear D gene. Germline CDR1 and CDR2: SGHDN and FVKESK. Trimming cost V 1 base and J 9 bases, with 15 bases left between them. This CDR3 is built from 14 residues.

This clonotype was detected a few times. This chain uses TRBV20-1 with TRBJ2-2; D gene unclear. In germline, CDR1 is DFQATT, CDR2 SNEGSKA (reference sequence). This CDR3 spans 14 amino acids. V was cut by 1 base and J by 4 bases, with 10 bases left in between. The CDR3 nucleotides are TGCAGTGCTAGAGTCCCCCCTGGCACCGGGGAGCTGTTTTTT. Its protein is CSARVPPGTGELFF.

This clonotype turned up a few times. The chain combines TRBV4-2 with TRBJ2-2; 9 bases match TRBD2. The CDR3 is 15 amino acids. Unmatched junction bases numbered 2, after V lost 0 bases and J lost 6 bases. CDR1 and CDR2 (germline): LGHNA, YNFKEQ. CDR3 bases: TGTGCCAGCAGCCAAGAAAGGACTAGCGCCGGGGAGCTGTTTTTT. Amino acids: CASSQERTSAGELFF.

This chain connects TRBV20-1 to TRBJ2-7; weak D call: TRBD1 (6 bases). The V and J ends lost 7 bases and 0 bases respectively, with 13 bases between them. This CDR3 comprises 13 residues. Per germline, CDR1 DFQATT and CDR2 SNEGSKA (reference sequence). Written as DNA, the CDR3 is TGCAGTGTGTGGGACACCAACTCCTACGAGCAGTACGTC. Residues: CSVWDTNSYEQYV.

This clonotype appeared many times. The chain joins TRBV12-3 or TRBV12-4 to TRBJ2-3; no clear D. CDR3 length: 17 residues. Trimming pared 5 bases from V and 5 bases from J, leaving 23 bases between. CDR3 DNA sequence: TGTGCCAGCAGTCCCGCCCGACTTTCCGGTGTTGGAGATACGCAGTATTTT. Its translation is CASSPARLSGVGDTQYF.

The sample holds a few counts of this clonotype. This chain joins TRBV3-1 and TRBJ1-3; 7 positions agree with TRBD1. The CDR3 length is 14 residues. V shed 3 bases, J shed 4 bases, and the junction held 3 bases outside the gene matches. Germline assignment: CDR1 LGHDT and CDR2 YNNKEL (reference sequence). CDR3 in amino acids: CASSQDRRGNTIYF. In DNA, the CDR3 is TGTGCCAGCAGCCAGGACAGGAGGGGAAACACCATATATTTT.

This clonotype was counted between two and nine times. J is TRBJ1-6 and V is TRBV18, with TRBD1 matching over 7 bases. The germline V gene has CDR1 KGHSH and CDR2 LQKENI. The length of the CDR3 is 16 residues. V shed 6 bases and J 8 bases; nucleotides not matched to a gene: 13. The CDR3 loop is CASSPRGGGADSPLHF. CDR3 nucleotide sequence: TGTGCCAGCTCTCCAAGGGGAGGGGGCGCAGATTCACCCCTCCACTTT.

This clonotype has only a few counts. V and J are TRBV3-1 and TRBJ1-6, with D possibly TRBD1 on 5 matching bases. Germline lookup yields CDR1 LGHDT and CDR2 YNNKEL (reference sequence). V gave up 4 bases and J gave up 16 bases, with 11 bases separating them. The CDR3 is made up of 11 amino acids. The CDR3 DNA sequence: TGTGCCAGCAGCCCTGGGGGGTTGCTCCACTTT. It specifies CASSPGGLLHF.

This clonotype turned up a few times. The V and J genes are TRBV2 and TRBJ2-1; 10 bases agree with TRBD1. J lost 8 bases, V lost 3 bases, and 13 bases had no gene match. The CDR3 extends over 17 amino acids. Per germline, CDR1 SNHLY and CDR2 FYNNEI. CDR3 loop: CASSDPRDRGGTDEQFF. CDR3 nucleotide sequence: TGTGCCAGCAGTGACCCACGGGACAGGGGAGGCACCGATGAGCAGTTCTTC.

This clonotype was recorded many times. The chain recombines TRBV12-3 or TRBV12-4 with TRBJ1-1; D remains unclear. V shed 6 bases and J shed 4 bases, with 12 bases lying between them. The CDR3 runs 13 residues. CDR3 amino acids: CASSLDRPTEAFF. CDR3 DNA: TGTGCCAGCAGCCTGGACCGCCCCACTGAAGCTTTCTTT.

V is TRBV5-1 and J is TRBJ2-5; the D is unclear. Deletions cut 5 bases from V and 2 bases from J, with 10 bases between. Germline-derived CDR1 and CDR2 are SGHRS and YFSETQ. CDR3 length: 13 residues. CDR3 nucleotide sequence: TGCGCCAGCAGTCAGGTATCTCAAGAGACCCAGTACTTC. Residues: CASSQVSQETQYF.

This clonotype was observed a few times. V gene TRBV28 combines with J gene TRBJ1-2, with 8 bases that match TRBD1. After removal of 7 bases from V and 8 bases from J, the junction contained 6 bases not matched to a gene. The CDR3 sequence is 12 residues long. Germline V gene lookup returns CDR1 MDHEN and CDR2 SYDVKM. The DNA for the CDR3 is TGTGCCAGCAAGACAGGGGTGGTCGGCTACACCTTC. Protein sequence: CASKTGVVGYTF.

The chain employs TRBV7-9 and TRBJ1-4; D remains unclear. The length of the CDR3 is 15 residues. Germline V gene lookup returns CDR1 SEHNR and CDR2 FQNEAQ (reference sequence). Trimming shortened V by 1 base and J by 7 bases, and 13 bases separated the two germline ends. CDR3 bases: TGTGCCAGCAGCTTAGAGTTCGGGGAGGGTGAAAAACTGTTTTTT. The encoded protein is CASSLEFGEGEKLFF.

Only a few counts were recorded for this clonotype. V and J are TRBV12-3 or TRBV12-4 and TRBJ2-5, with TRBD1 matching 11 bases. With V trimmed by 6 bases and J by 6 bases, 9 bases remained unmatched. The CDR3 is 15 amino acids. In DNA form, the CDR3 reads TGTGCCAGCAGCGCCAGGACAGGGGGCACGAAGACCCAGTACTTC. Its translation: CASSARTGGTKTQYF.

Many counts were recorded for this clonotype. The chain's CDR3 is CASSHYQGGTEAFF. CDR3 sequence (DNA): TGTGCCAGCAGCCACTATCAGGGGGGGACTGAAGCTTTCTTT. J is TRBJ1-1 and V is TRBV3-1; 7 positions agree with TRBD1. Germline lookup yields CDR1 LGHDT and CDR2 YNNKEL (reference sequence). The CDR3 extends over 14 amino acids. Unmatched junction bases numbered 6, after V lost 3 bases and J lost 5 bases.

This clonotype was picked up many times. The chain has TRBV2 and TRBJ2-2; TRBD2 matches 7 bases. The germline V gene encodes CDR1 SNHLY and CDR2 FYNNEI. This CDR3 region has 15 residues. J was trimmed by 1 base and V by 10 bases; bases with no gene match: 9. The CDR3 is CATKREKGNTGELFF. CDR3 nucleotides: TGTGCCACCAAGCGGGAAAAGGGGAACACCGGGGAGCTGTTTTTT.

This clonotype was seen ten or more times. This sequence joins TRBV2 and TRBJ1-4, with D maybe TRBD1 (5 bases). Germline CDR1 is SNHLY and CDR2 is FYNNEI. Trimming removed 7 bases at V and 7 bases at J, with 13 bases between. The CDR3 sequence is 13 residues long. The CDR3, as DNA: TGTGCCAGCATCCCTGACAGACTTGAAAAACTGTTTTTT. Translation gives CASIPDRLEKLFF.

This clonotype was seen at least ten times. The chain employs TRBV12-3 or TRBV12-4 and TRBJ2-7, with 11 bases aligning to TRBD2. The CDR3 has 14 residues. The V and J ends lost 6 bases and 4 bases, in that order; junction bases with no gene match: 5. In nucleotides, the CDR3 is TGTGCCAGCAGCGCCGGGACTAGCGGATACGAGCAGTACTTC. Encoded protein: CASSAGTSGYEQYF.

The table lists this clonotype with a few counts. This sequence joins TRBV6-6 and TRBJ2-2; the D is unclear. Germline V lookup: CDR1 MNHNY, CDR2 SVGAGI (reference sequence). This CDR3 spans 13 amino acids. V was clipped by 5 bases and J by 6 bases, with 10 bases between them. The CDR3 DNA follows: TGTGCCAGCAGTACTACAAAAGCCGGGGAGCTGTTTTTT. It encodes CASSTTKAGELFF.

This clonotype was seen ten or more times. This chain links TRBV10-3 with TRBJ1-1; D gene ambiguous. From germline, CDR1 is ENHRY and CDR2 SYGVKD. Trimming cost V 0 bases and J 1 base, with 9 bases left between them. The CDR3 sequence is 15 residues long. CDR3 amino acids: CAISESPGKNTEAFF. The CDR3 region has the DNA TGTGCCATCAGTGAGTCTCCGGGGAAGAACACTGAAGCTTTCTTT.